Detailed here is one T cell receptor beta chain. The data were obtained in a study of identical twins. CDR3 length: 18 residues. The V segment lost 6 bases and the J segment 8 bases; nucleotides outside the gene matches: 21. Germline V lookup: CDR1 MDHEN, CDR2 SYDVKM. No donor was unhealthy or non-Caucasian. TCRdb passed the 5' RACE reads through MiXCR, listing each CDR3 protein once. The profile covers roughly 700,000 distinct CDR3 sequences, with over 8.5% appearing a single time and 0.98% taken by the ten largest. The sample also formed part of further work on yellow fever vaccine responses in identical twins.

Sequenced material: PBMCs. This TCR derives from a woman aged 18-35 years in good health. V gene TRBV28 combines with J gene TRBJ2-3, with 9 bases that match TRBD1. The CDR3 coding sequence is TGTGCCAGCAGCTACTCCCTTCCAGGACAGGGGTCCAGGGGTACGCAGTATTTT. Translation gives CASSYSLPGQGSRGTQYF.